Listed below are T cell receptor beta chains from one sample, sequenced in a study of blood T cell repertoires in COVID-19. TCRdb's table, derived via immunoSEQ multiplex PCR, lists solely in-frame clones and lacks some. Here the sample spans over 150,000 clones, about 86% being singletons. The sequenced sample consisted of peripheral blood. These receptors were collected from a man in his fifties with active or convalescent COVID-19. CDR3s include the opening cysteine and the closing phenylalanine or tryptophan. The D gene is left open where the match is weak. The size of a clone is reported for some rows only, either as once, few or many, or as a class for expanded clones.

clone_size: -; j_call: TRBJ1-4; v_call: TRBV6-6; d_call: TRBD1; cdr3_nt: TGTGCCAGCAAAGAACCGGGACAGGGAAGTGAAAAACTGTTTTTT; cdr3_aa: CASKEPGQGSEKLFF
clone_size: -; j_call: TRBJ1-4; v_call: TRBV7-6; d_call: TRBD1; cdr3_nt: TGTGCCAGCAGCCAAGCAGGGGGGAGTGAAAAACTGTTTTTT; cdr3_aa: CASSQAGGSEKLFF
clone_size: -; j_call: TRBJ1-5; v_call: TRBV18; d_call: -; cdr3_nt: TGTGCCAGCCGATTGAGCAGGGTAGAGAATCAGCCCCAGCATTTT; cdr3_aa: CASRLSRVENQPQHF
clone_size: -; j_call: TRBJ2-1; v_call: TRBV5-1; d_call: TRBD2; cdr3_nt: TGCGCCAGCAGCTTGGTAGCGGGAGATTGGAATGAGCAGTTCTTC; cdr3_aa: CASSLVAGDWNEQFF
clone_size: -; j_call: TRBJ1-1; v_call: TRBV27; d_call: -; cdr3_nt: TGTGCCAGCAGTCCAAACAGGGTCACTGAAGCTTTCTTT; cdr3_aa: CASSPNRVTEAFF
clone_size: -; j_call: TRBJ2-7; v_call: TRBV19; d_call: TRBD1; cdr3_nt: TGTGCCAGCGGGGACAGGGGCTACGAGCAGTACTTC; cdr3_aa: CASGDRGYEQYF
clone_size: -; j_call: TRBJ2-7; v_call: TRBV4-1; d_call: -; cdr3_nt: TGCGCCAGCAGCCAAGGACTGCAGAGCTCCTACGAGCAGTACTTC; cdr3_aa: CASSQGLQSSYEQYF
clone_size: -; j_call: TRBJ2-3; v_call: TRBV6-5; d_call: TRBD1; cdr3_nt: TGTGCCAGCAGTTACTCGGGACAGCCTGCGGATACGCAGTATTTT; cdr3_aa: CASSYSGQPADTQYF
clone_size: -; j_call: TRBJ2-1; v_call: TRBV4-3; d_call: -; cdr3_nt: TGCGCCAGCAGCCAAGAGAGAGCGATCTCCTACAATGAGCAGTTCTTC; cdr3_aa: CASSQERAISYNEQFF
clone_size: -; j_call: TRBJ1-5; v_call: TRBV2; d_call: -; cdr3_nt: TGTGCCAGCAGCCCCCGGGGGGATCAGCCCCAGCATTTT; cdr3_aa: CASSPRGDQPQHF
clone_size: -; j_call: TRBJ2-2; v_call: TRBV12-5; d_call: -; cdr3_nt: TGTGCTAGTGGCGGGGGAGGAACGAACACCGGGGAGCTGTTTTTT; cdr3_aa: CASGGGGTNTGELFF
clone_size: -; j_call: TRBJ2-1; v_call: TRBV6-5; d_call: -; cdr3_nt: TGTGCCAGCAGTTACGGGACAAATTACAATGAGCAGTTCTTC; cdr3_aa: CASSYGTNYNEQFF
clone_size: -; j_call: TRBJ1-2; v_call: TRBV5-6; d_call: -; cdr3_nt: TGTGCCAGCAGCAACCCTGGCGAGGAGGCTGGCTACACCTTC; cdr3_aa: CASSNPGEEAGYTF
clone_size: -; j_call: TRBJ2-3; v_call: TRBV9; d_call: -; cdr3_nt: TGTGCCAGCAGCAAAAGAGGCGGGGCTAGCACAGATACGCAGTATTTT; cdr3_aa: CASSKRGGASTDTQYF
clone_size: few; j_call: TRBJ2-1; v_call: TRBV18; d_call: -; cdr3_nt: TGTGCCAGCTCACCACCTTCCGGGGTCAATGAGCAGTTCTTC; cdr3_aa: CASSPPSGVNEQFF
clone_size: -; j_call: TRBJ2-7; v_call: TRBV7-8; d_call: -; cdr3_nt: TGTGCCAGCAGCTTACCCCAAGGGGTCGAGCAGTACTTC; cdr3_aa: CASSLPQGVEQYF
clone_size: -; j_call: TRBJ2-2; v_call: TRBV7-2; d_call: TRBD2; cdr3_nt: TGTGCCAGCACCCCCCGGGGGAGGGCATCCAACACCGGGGAGCTGTTTTTT; cdr3_aa: CASTPRGRASNTGELFF
clone_size: -; j_call: TRBJ2-3; v_call: TRBV7-9; d_call: TRBD2; cdr3_nt: TGTGCCAGCAGCTCGGGGGGGCGGTCCGATACGCAGTATTTT; cdr3_aa: CASSSGGRSDTQYF
clone_size: -; j_call: TRBJ1-6; v_call: TRBV7-3; d_call: TRBD1; cdr3_nt: TGTGCCAGCAGCGCCTCCGGGACAGCAAATTCACCCCTCCACTTT; cdr3_aa: CASSASGTANSPLHF
clone_size: -; j_call: TRBJ2-1; v_call: TRBV30; d_call: -; cdr3_nt: TGTGCCTGGAAGGCTAGCTCCTACAATGAGCAGTTCTTC; cdr3_aa: CAWKASSYNEQFF
clone_size: few; j_call: TRBJ1-4; v_call: TRBV4-2; d_call: TRBD1; cdr3_nt: TGTGCCAGCAGCCAAGATACCAGGGGGCGTGGTGAAAAACTGTTTTTT; cdr3_aa: CASSQDTRGRGEKLFF
clone_size: once; j_call: TRBJ2-7; v_call: TRBV3-1/TRBV3-2; d_call: -; cdr3_nt: TGTGCCAGCAGCCAAAGAGGGAGCGAGCAGTACTTC; cdr3_aa: CASSQRGSEQYF
clone_size: -; j_call: TRBJ1-2; v_call: TRBV9; d_call: TRBD1; cdr3_nt: TGTGCCAGCAGCGTAGCTGGACAGGGGGCTTTATCTAACTATGGCTACACCTTC; cdr3_aa: CASSVAGQGALSNYGYTF
clone_size: -; j_call: TRBJ2-1; v_call: TRBV19; d_call: -; cdr3_nt: TGTGCCAGTAGTCTCGGGACAAACTCCTACAATGAGCAGTTCTTC; cdr3_aa: CASSLGTNSYNEQFF
clone_size: -; j_call: TRBJ2-7; v_call: TRBV5-5; d_call: TRBD1; cdr3_nt: TGTGCCAGCAGCTTACCCCTGGGACAGAGCATATTCTACGAGCAGTACTTC; cdr3_aa: CASSLPLGQSIFYEQYF
clone_size: -; j_call: TRBJ1-1; v_call: TRBV11-2; d_call: -; cdr3_nt: TGTGCCAGCAGCCATGTGAGAGGGAGGAAGCAGGACACTGAAGCTTTCTTT; cdr3_aa: CASSHVRGRKQDTEAFF
clone_size: -; j_call: TRBJ1-1; v_call: TRBV2; d_call: -; cdr3_nt: TGTGCCAGCAGTATGGAGGGAAACACTGAAGCTTTCTTT; cdr3_aa: CASSMEGNTEAFF
clone_size: -; j_call: TRBJ2-3; v_call: TRBV24-1; d_call: TRBD1; cdr3_nt: TGTGCCACCAGCGACAGGGGGCGCACAGATACGCAGTATTTT; cdr3_aa: CATSDRGRTDTQYF
clone_size: -; j_call: TRBJ1-4; v_call: TRBV6-5; d_call: TRBD1; cdr3_nt: TGTGCCAGCAGTCCAGGGGGGATAATCGCAAAACTGTTTTTT; cdr3_aa: CASSPGGIIAKLFF
clone_size: -; j_call: TRBJ2-2; v_call: TRBV7-7; d_call: -; cdr3_nt: TGTGCTAGCAGCTTAGGAACAGGAGCCTTGAACACCGGGGAGCTGTTTTTT; cdr3_aa: CASSLGTGALNTGELFF
clone_size: -; j_call: TRBJ2-5; v_call: TRBV15; d_call: -; cdr3_nt: TGTGCCACCAGCTGGGGGGTAATTCAAGAGACCCAGTACTTC; cdr3_aa: CATSWGVIQETQYF
clone_size: -; j_call: TRBJ2-2; v_call: TRBV24-1; d_call: TRBD2; cdr3_nt: TGTGCCACCAGTGACCTTGGACTAGCGGGAGCCGGGGAGCTGTTTTTT; cdr3_aa: CATSDLGLAGAGELFF
clone_size: -; j_call: TRBJ2-6; v_call: TRBV11-3; d_call: -; cdr3_nt: TGTGCCAGCAGCTCCCCGGGACTCGGGGCCAACGTCCTGACTTTC; cdr3_aa: CASSSPGLGANVLTF
clone_size: -; j_call: TRBJ1-6; v_call: TRBV7-9; d_call: -; cdr3_nt: TGTGCCAGCAGCCCCCTTTTTGGACTGACGAATTCACCCCTCCACTTT; cdr3_aa: CASSPLFGLTNSPLHF
clone_size: -; j_call: TRBJ2-5; v_call: TRBV30; d_call: TRBD1; cdr3_nt: TGTGCCCGTGGGACAGAGGAGACCCAGTACTTC; cdr3_aa: CARGTEETQYF
clone_size: -; j_call: TRBJ1-5; v_call: TRBV24-1; d_call: -; cdr3_nt: TGTGCCACCAGGGGGGGGATCAATCAGCCCCAGCATTTT; cdr3_aa: CATRGGINQPQHF
clone_size: -; j_call: TRBJ2-1; v_call: TRBV7-6; d_call: TRBD2; cdr3_nt: TGTGCCAGCAGCTTGGACGGGAGGGGCTCCTACAATGAGCAGTTCTTC; cdr3_aa: CASSLDGRGSYNEQFF
clone_size: -; j_call: TRBJ2-4; v_call: TRBV21-1; d_call: -; cdr3_nt: TGTGCCAGCAGCAAAGTAGGTCCGGGACTAGTTGTAGCCAAAAACATTCAGTACTTC; cdr3_aa: CASSKVGPGLVVAKNIQYF
clone_size: once; j_call: TRBJ2-4; v_call: TRBV5-1; d_call: -; cdr3_nt: TGCGCCAGCAGCGGCAACAGTCGGGCCAAAAACATTCAGTACTTC; cdr3_aa: CASSGNSRAKNIQYF
clone_size: -; j_call: TRBJ1-1; v_call: TRBV4-1; d_call: -; cdr3_nt: TGCGCCAGCAGCCAAGAGTTTAGCCGGCCAAACACTGAAGCTTTCTTT; cdr3_aa: CASSQEFSRPNTEAFF
clone_size: -; j_call: TRBJ2-2; v_call: TRBV7-3; d_call: TRBD1; cdr3_nt: TGTGCCAGCAGCTTAGGTCAGGGGGACACCGGGGAGCTGTTTTTT; cdr3_aa: CASSLGQGDTGELFF
clone_size: -; j_call: TRBJ2-5; v_call: TRBV27; d_call: TRBD2; cdr3_nt: TGTGCCAGCAGCCCCCGGGGGGGAATAGAGACCCAGTACTTC; cdr3_aa: CASSPRGGIETQYF
clone_size: -; j_call: TRBJ1-1; v_call: TRBV19; d_call: -; cdr3_nt: TGTGCCAGTAGTGTCAGATTGAACACTGAAGCTTTCTTT; cdr3_aa: CASSVRLNTEAFF
clone_size: -; j_call: TRBJ1-3; v_call: TRBV2; d_call: -; cdr3_nt: TGTGCCAGCAGTGAGCTAGACACCATATATTTT; cdr3_aa: CASSELDTIYF
clone_size: -; j_call: TRBJ2-2; v_call: TRBV11-2; d_call: -; cdr3_nt: TGTGCCAGCAGCTTAACTGGGAGGAGGCTGGGACCCGGGGAGCTGTTTTTT; cdr3_aa: CASSLTGRRLGPGELFF
clone_size: -; j_call: TRBJ1-2; v_call: TRBV9; d_call: -; cdr3_nt: TGTGCCAGCAGCGTAGAAGGCGCAGGGTCCAATGGCTACACCTTC; cdr3_aa: CASSVEGAGSNGYTF
clone_size: -; j_call: TRBJ1-1; v_call: TRBV6-5; d_call: -; cdr3_nt: TGTGCCAGCAGTTTATCTTCGGGAGGGGGTGGGACAGCTTTCTTT; cdr3_aa: CASSLSSGGGGTAFF
clone_size: once; j_call: TRBJ2-1; v_call: TRBV19; d_call: -; cdr3_nt: TGTGCCAGTAGAAACGGGGGGCCCTCCTACAATGAGCAGTTCTTC; cdr3_aa: CASRNGGPSYNEQFF
clone_size: few; j_call: TRBJ2-2; v_call: TRBV7-2; d_call: TRBD2; cdr3_nt: TGTGCCAGCAGTTCACCGGGACTAGCGTACACCGGGGAGCTGTTTTTT; cdr3_aa: CASSSPGLAYTGELFF
clone_size: -; j_call: TRBJ1-2; v_call: TRBV27; d_call: TRBD1; cdr3_nt: TGTGCCAGCAGGAGACCGGGACAGGGGGGTGGCTACACCTTC; cdr3_aa: CASRRPGQGGGYTF
clone_size: few; j_call: TRBJ2-7; v_call: TRBV4-1; d_call: -; cdr3_nt: TGCGCCAGCAGCCAAGCTAGTTTTTCCACCTACGAGCAGTACTTC; cdr3_aa: CASSQASFSTYEQYF
clone_size: -; j_call: TRBJ2-3; v_call: TRBV10-3; d_call: -; cdr3_nt: TGTGCCATCAGTGTCACGAGCGGAGGGAGCACAGATACGCAGTATTTT; cdr3_aa: CAISVTSGGSTDTQYF
clone_size: -; j_call: TRBJ1-5; v_call: TRBV6-6; d_call: TRBD1; cdr3_nt: TGTGCCAGCAGTTACGGGGGACAGGGGATGCAGCCCCAGCATTTT; cdr3_aa: CASSYGGQGMQPQHF
clone_size: once; j_call: TRBJ2-5; v_call: TRBV19; d_call: -; cdr3_nt: TGTGCCAGTAGTATAAGCGGTCGGGGGGCGGAGACCCAGTACTTC; cdr3_aa: CASSISGRGAETQYF
clone_size: -; j_call: TRBJ1-1; v_call: TRBV5-1; d_call: TRBD1; cdr3_nt: TGCGCCAGCAGCCTAACAGGGGAGGAGGCCACTGAAGCTTTCTTT; cdr3_aa: CASSLTGEEATEAFF
clone_size: -; j_call: TRBJ1-1; v_call: TRBV6-6; d_call: -; cdr3_nt: TGTGCCAGCGGCGGAGCGGCTGTGAACACTGAAGCTTTCTTT; cdr3_aa: CASGGAAVNTEAFF
clone_size: -; j_call: TRBJ1-2; v_call: TRBV5-1; d_call: TRBD1; cdr3_nt: TGCGCCAGCAGCCCTCAACAGGGGGCAGGATATGGCTACACCTTC; cdr3_aa: CASSPQQGAGYGYTF
clone_size: -; j_call: TRBJ2-1; v_call: TRBV20-1; d_call: -; cdr3_nt: TGCAGTGCCCAATGGACTGCGCAGTTCTTC; cdr3_aa: CSAQWTAQFF
clone_size: -; j_call: TRBJ1-5; v_call: TRBV27; d_call: -; cdr3_nt: TGTGCCAGCAGCAGGGAGGGTCCTCTGTATAGCAATCAGCCCCAGCATTTT; cdr3_aa: CASSREGPLYSNQPQHF
clone_size: -; j_call: TRBJ2-3; v_call: TRBV10-3; d_call: -; cdr3_nt: TGTGCCATCAGTGCGAGTACAGATACGCAGTATTTT; cdr3_aa: CAISASTDTQYF